This is a list of T cell receptor beta chains from one sample in a study of blood T cell repertoires in COVID-19. Method: immunoSEQ multiplex PCR; TCRdb's copy keeps in-frame clones and lacks some. The repertoire holds about 140,000 clones, approximately 80% seen once, with 5.5% to 7% in the top ten. The sequenced material came from peripheral blood. Receptors were obtained from a human donor in a cohort sampled during active COVID-19. The CDR3 runs from the conserved cysteine through the conserved F or W. The D gene is left open where the match is weak. Size tells how often a clone was seen (once, few, many) or the class of an expanded clone, and some rows leave it out.

>-|TRBJ2-7|TRBD1|TRBV13
CASSLTGGGYEQYF
TGTGCCAGCAGCTTAACAGGGGGCGGGTACGAGCAGTACTTC
>many|TRBJ1-2|TRBD1|TRBV5-4
CASSLDRGLAANYGYTF
TGTGCCAGCAGCTTAGACAGGGGGCTAGCAGCTAACTATGGCTACACCTTC
>-|TRBJ2-5|-|TRBV5-1
CASSSHSLETQYF
TGCGCCAGCAGCTCCCACAGTCTCGAGACCCAGTACTTC
>-|TRBJ2-3|-|TRBV6-6
CASSLTLEGDTQYF
TGTGCCAGCAGCCTCACCCTCGAGGGAGACACGCAGTATTTT
>-|TRBJ2-7|TRBD1|TRBV19
CASSPKGQQVYEQYF
TGTGCCAGTAGTCCAAAGGGACAGCAAGTCTACGAGCAGTACTTC
>-|TRBJ2-1|TRBD2|TRBV6-1
CASSEELSGGLDEQFF
TGTGCCAGCAGTGAAGAACTTAGCGGGGGCCTGGATGAGCAGTTCTTC
>-|TRBJ1-6|-|TRBV9
CASSVGQVHSPLHF
TGTGCCAGCAGCGTAGGGCAGGTTCACTCACCCCTCCACTTT
>-|TRBJ1-5|TRBD1|TRBV4-2
CASSQYLDRASNQPQHF
TGTGCCAGCAGCCAGTACTTGGACAGGGCTAGCAATCAGCCCCAGCATTTT
>-|TRBJ2-3|-|TRBV11-1
CASSTRGKTSPDTQYF
TGTGCCAGCAGCACAAGGGGAAAGACTTCCCCAGATACGCAGTATTTT
>once|TRBJ2-1|-|TRBV7-9
CASSPKSMAGEQFF
TGTGCCAGCAGCCCCAAGTCGATGGCGGGTGAGCAGTTCTTC
>-|TRBJ1-5|-|TRBV25-1
CASSDSGYEQPQHF
TGTGCCAGCAGTGACTCAGGGTATGAGCAGCCCCAGCATTTT
>-|TRBJ2-1|TRBD1|TRBV6-2/TRBV6-3
CASSLYTDRGPDNEQFF
TGTGCCAGCAGCCTTTATACGGACAGGGGGCCCGACAATGAGCAGTTCTTC
>-|TRBJ2-7|TRBD2|TRBV10-1
CASSESGLAVYEQYF
TGCGCCAGCAGTGAGTCAGGACTAGCGGTTTACGAGCAGTACTTC
>-|TRBJ1-1|TRBD1|TRBV5-1
CASSFRTGQVTEAFF
TGCGCCAGCAGCTTCCGGACAGGGCAGGTCACTGAAGCTTTCTTT
>-|TRBJ1-4|TRBD1|TRBV7-2
CASSQDRGREKLFF
TGTGCCAGCAGCCAGGACAGGGGGCGGGAAAAACTGTTTTTT
>-|TRBJ1-5|-|TRBV6-1
CASSESGGSNQPQHF
TGTGCCAGCAGTGAGAGTGGGGGGTCTAATCAGCCCCAGCATTTT
>once|TRBJ2-5|-|TRBV9
CASSVVAGAQETQYF
TGTGCCAGCAGCGTAGTTGCGGGGGCCCAAGAGACCCAGTACTTC
>-|TRBJ1-4|-|TRBV9
CASSVGTGPAATNEKLFF
TGTGCCAGCAGCGTAGGAACAGGTCCAGCTGCAACTAATGAAAAACTGTTTTTT
>-|TRBJ2-5|-|TRBV4-2
CASSQEGRQQETQYF
TGTGCCAGCAGCCAAGAAGGGCGACAGCAAGAGACCCAGTACTTC
>-|TRBJ2-3|TRBD2|TRBV5-6
CASSFGAAGATDTQYF
TGTGCCAGCAGCTTTGGAGCAGCGGGGGCGACAGATACGCAGTATTTT
>-|TRBJ1-2|-|TRBV7-9
CASSLVLDGYTF
TGTGCCAGCAGCTTAGTTCTAGATGGCTACACCTTC
>-|TRBJ2-5|TRBD2|TRBV10-3
CAISEGGLAGIGETQYF
TGTGCCATCAGTGAGGGGGGTCTAGCGGGAATCGGGGAGACCCAGTACTTC